The following is a TCR beta chain sequence with its context. The antigen remains unidentified. The data are from a study of siplizumab effects on memory and regulatory T cells. TCR templates numbering approximately 94,000 were assayed per sample. Produced via immunoSEQ multiplex PCR; TCRdb's table is partial and in-frame only. The sample records 80,000 to 95,000 clones, 95% being singletons. General study results and limits: Mappable alloreactive CD4+ clones came from Treg cells more than 60% of the time on average with siplizumab, against about 26% in controls.

Trimming stripped 2 bases from V and 5 bases from J, with 10 bases between. The CDR3 is made up of 13 amino acids. Germline lookup yields CDR1 SGHNT and CDR2 YENEEA. The specimen was CD8+ T cells sorted from blood. This receptor was identified in a human donor in good health. The chain recombines TRBV11-3 with TRBJ2-7; D not certain. The CDR3 is CASSLRPLDEQYF. In nucleotides, the CDR3 is TGTGCCAGCAGCTTACGCCCTTTAGACGAGCAGTACTTC.